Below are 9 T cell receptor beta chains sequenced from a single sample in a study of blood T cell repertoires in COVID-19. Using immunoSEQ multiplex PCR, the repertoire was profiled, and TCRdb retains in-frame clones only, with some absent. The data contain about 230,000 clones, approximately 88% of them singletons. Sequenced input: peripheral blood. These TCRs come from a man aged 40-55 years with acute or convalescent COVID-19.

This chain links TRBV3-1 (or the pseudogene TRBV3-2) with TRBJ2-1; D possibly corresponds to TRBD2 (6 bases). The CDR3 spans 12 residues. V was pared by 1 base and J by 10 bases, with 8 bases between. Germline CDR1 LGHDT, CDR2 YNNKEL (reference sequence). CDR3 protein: CASSQGLAEQFF. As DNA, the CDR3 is TGTGCCAGCAGCCAAGGGCTAGCGGAGCAGTTCTTC.

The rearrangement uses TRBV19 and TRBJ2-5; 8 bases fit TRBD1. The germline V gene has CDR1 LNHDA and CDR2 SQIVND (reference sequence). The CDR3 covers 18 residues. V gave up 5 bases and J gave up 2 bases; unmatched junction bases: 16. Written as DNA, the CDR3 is TGTGCCAGTAGTCTTCCTTGGACAGGGCCTTCGCTTCAAGAGACCCAGTACTTC. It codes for CASSLPWTGPSLQETQYF.

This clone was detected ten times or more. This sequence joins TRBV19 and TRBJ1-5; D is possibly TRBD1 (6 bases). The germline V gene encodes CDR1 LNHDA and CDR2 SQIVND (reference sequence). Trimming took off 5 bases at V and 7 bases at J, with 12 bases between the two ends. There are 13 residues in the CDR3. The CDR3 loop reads CASSVGAEQPQHF. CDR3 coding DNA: TGTGCCAGTAGTGTGGGGGCGGAGCAGCCCCAGCATTTT.

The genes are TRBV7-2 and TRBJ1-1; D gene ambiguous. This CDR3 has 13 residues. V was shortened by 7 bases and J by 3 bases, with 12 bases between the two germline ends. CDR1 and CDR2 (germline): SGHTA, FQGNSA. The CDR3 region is CASKMTGDTEAFF. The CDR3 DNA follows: TGTGCCAGCAAAATGACCGGGGACACTGAAGCTTTCTTT.

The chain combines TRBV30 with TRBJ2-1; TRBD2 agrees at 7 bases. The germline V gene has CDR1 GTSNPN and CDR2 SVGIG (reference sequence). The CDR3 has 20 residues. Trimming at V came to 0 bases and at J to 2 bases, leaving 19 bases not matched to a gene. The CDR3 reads CAWSVRHQGAGWVPYNEQFF. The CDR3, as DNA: TGTGCCTGGAGTGTACGACATCAAGGAGCGGGGTGGGTGCCCTACAATGAGCAGTTCTTC. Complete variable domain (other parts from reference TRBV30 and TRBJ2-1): SQTIHQWPATLVQPVGSPLSLECTVEGTSNPNLYWYRQAAGRGLQLLFYSVGIGQISSEVPQNLSASRPQDRQFILSSKKLLLSDSGFYLCAWSVRHQGAGWVPYNEQFFGPGTRLTVL.

Here the CDR3 DNA reads TGCGCCAGCAGCCAAGAGTGGGACATAAGGAACACTGAAGCTTTCTTT. It specifies CASSQEWDIRNTEAFF. The V and J genes are TRBV4-3 and TRBJ1-1, with D tentatively TRBD1 (6 bases). Germline loops: CDR1 LGHNA, CDR2 YSLEER. The CDR3 length is 16 residues. Trimming removed 0 bases from V and 1 base from J, with 12 bases in between.

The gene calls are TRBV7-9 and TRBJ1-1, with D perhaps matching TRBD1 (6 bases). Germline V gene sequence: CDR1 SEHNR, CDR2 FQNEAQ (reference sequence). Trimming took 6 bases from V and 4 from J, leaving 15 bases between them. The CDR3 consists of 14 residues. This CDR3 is CASSPRGLFTEAFF. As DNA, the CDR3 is TGTGCCAGCAGTCCTAGGGGGTTATTCACTGAAGCTTTCTTT.

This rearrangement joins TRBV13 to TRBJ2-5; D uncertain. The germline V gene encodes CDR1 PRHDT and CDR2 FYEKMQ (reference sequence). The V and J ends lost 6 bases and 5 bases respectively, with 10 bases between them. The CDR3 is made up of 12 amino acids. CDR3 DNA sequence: TGTGCCAGCAGTCTCGTGAGGGAGACCCAGTACTTC. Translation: CASSLVRETQYF.

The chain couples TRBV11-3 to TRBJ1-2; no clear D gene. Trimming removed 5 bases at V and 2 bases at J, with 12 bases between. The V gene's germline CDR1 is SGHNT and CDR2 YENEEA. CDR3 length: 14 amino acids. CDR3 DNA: TGTGCCAGCAGCGGCCATGAGGGAAACTATGGCTACACCTTC. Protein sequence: CASSGHEGNYGYTF.